What follows is one TCR beta chain and its context. An end of the junction differs from the germline gene, which may be a read error. Genomic DNA served as template for TCR beta VDJ and CDR3 profiling. TCRdb recomputed calls from the reads with MiXCR, one row per CDR3 protein. The table lists around 210,000 distinct CDR3 sequences, roughly 60% of them singletons. The data originate from a study of CD8+CD57+ T cells in acquired aplastic anemia. The germline V gene encodes CDR1 KGHDR and CDR2 SFDVKD. This CDR3 is 12 amino acids long. Sequenced patients had shown CD8+CD57+ cell expansion by flow cytometry. No therapy was given to patients before blood sampling.

The sample comprised sorted CD4+, CD8+, or CD8+CD57+ T cells (not recorded which) from PBMCs. The source of this sequence is a human donor with aplastic anemia. The genes are TRBV24-1 and TRBJ2-3; no reliable D call. The CDR3 DNA is TGTGCCACCAGTGCCATTACAGATACGCGGTATTTT. This codes for CATSAITDTRYF.